Presented here are 25 T cell receptor beta chains from one specimen sequenced in a study of blood T cell repertoires in COVID-19 (dated by TCRdb to about 2020). The method behind the library was the immunoSEQ multiplex PCR assay. TCRdb stores this immuneACCESS table with in-frame sequences only. Part of the clones is absent; in the studies checked, under half of the shortfall reflects unresolved V genes, and no reason is known for the rest. This sample gives approximately 150,000 clones in total; 60% to 85% of them show up just once. The top ten clonotypes cover less than 2% of the sample. The sample comprised peripheral blood. These receptors came from an older woman with acute or convalescent COVID-19.

This clone occurred a few times. V and J are TRBV29-1 and TRBJ2-7; a possible D gene is TRBD1 (5 bases). The germline V and J ends were trimmed by 2 bases and 7 bases, with 9 bases remaining between them. This CDR3 region has 11 residues. Germline V gives CDR1 SQVTM, CDR2 ANQGSEA. CDR3 in amino acids: CSVEFRTEQYF. The CDR3 nucleotides are TGCAGCGTTGAATTTCGGACAGAGCAGTACTTC.

The chain is built from TRBV28 and TRBJ2-7; 7 bases are shared with TRBD2. V shed 4 bases and J 2 bases; nucleotides not matched to a gene: 14. The CDR3 contains 17 residues. From germline, CDR1 is MDHEN and CDR2 SYDVKM. The CDR3 nucleotides read TGTGCCAGCAGTTCCTATTTTTCTAGCGGAAGTACCTACGAGCAGTACTTC. It is translated as CASSSYFSSGSTYEQYF.

The chain joins TRBV18 to TRBJ1-4; 9 bases fit TRBD1. The germline gives CDR1 KGHSH, CDR2 LQKENI. The CDR3 is 14 amino acids. V dropped 5 bases and J dropped 8; count of bases not matched to a gene: 6. CDR3 coding DNA: TGTGCCAGCTCATCGACAGGGGGGGTCGAAAAACTGTTTTTT. Translation: CASSSTGGVEKLFF.

The chain combines TRBV11-2 with TRBJ2-1; 7 bases fit TRBD2. Losses at the gene ends were 3 bases for V and 4 bases for J; bases not matched to a gene: 3. This CDR3 has 14 amino acids. The germline CDR1 and CDR2 sequences are SGHAT and FQNNGV. The DNA of the CDR3 is TGTGCCAGCAGCTTCCTAGCGGCTTACAATGAGCAGTTCTTC. Translated: CASSFLAAYNEQFF. The whole variable domain, filled in from reference TRBV11-2 and TRBJ2-1, reads EAGVAQSPRYKIIEKRQSVAFWCNPISGHATLYWYQQILGQGPKLLIQFQNNGVVDDSQLPKDRFSAERLKGVDSTLKIQPAKLEDSAVYLCASSFLAAYNEQFFGPGTRLTVL.

CDR3 protein: CASSFSVSSSYEQYF. The CDR3 DNA is TGTGCCAGCAGTTTTAGTGTTTCAAGCTCCTACGAGCAGTACTTC. The chain carries TRBV28 and TRBJ2-7; D is uncertain. The germline V gene encodes CDR1 MDHEN and CDR2 SYDVKM. V lost 3 bases to trimming and J lost 0 bases, with 12 bases between them. The CDR3 sequence is 15 residues long.

V and J are TRBV28 and TRBJ2-7, with D unresolved. V lost 5 bases, J lost 4 bases, and 9 bases lay in between. The V gene's germline CDR1 is MDHEN and CDR2 SYDVKM. CDR3 length: 12 amino acids. CDR3 amino acids: CASSQRTYEQYF. The CDR3 DNA reads TGTGCCAGCAGTCAGCGTACGTACGAGCAGTACTTC.

The V and J genes are TRBV28 and TRBJ2-6; the D is unclear. The CDR3 loop spans 15 amino acids. CDR1 and CDR2 from the germline V gene are MDHEN and SYDVKM. V lost 5 bases and J lost 1, with 9 bases in between. The CDR3 DNA reads TGTGCCAGCAGTATGTGGGCGTCTGGGGCCAACGTCCTGACTTTC. Translation: CASSMWASGANVLTF.

The chain joins TRBV21-1 to TRBJ2-7; no check of the table's D call, TRBD1, against the DNA was made. TRBV21-1 is deemed a pseudogene. The CDR3 sequence is 14 residues long. CDR3 sequence (DNA): TGTGCCAGCAGCGCCCAGGGGTCTTCGACCCAGCAGTACTTC. This gives the protein CASSAQGSSTQQYF.

This clone has just a few counts. The gene calls are TRBV6-1 and TRBJ1-4; no clear D gene. The ends were cut back, 3 bases at V and 0 bases at J, with 17 bases in the middle. Germline CDR1 and CDR2: MNHNS and SASEGT. The CDR3 spans 18 residues. In DNA form, the CDR3 reads TGTGCCAGCAGTGACCCTCTTTGGGAGTCCGCAACTAATGAAAAACTGTTTTTT. Protein sequence: CASSDPLWESATNEKLFF.

The chain uses TRBV5-4 and TRBJ1-6; TRBD1 is a possible D gene (5 bases). V lost 2 bases and J lost 6, with 12 bases in between. Germline V lookup: CDR1 SGHNT, CDR2 YYREEE (reference sequence). CDR3 size: 15 residues. CDR3 residues: CASSFSGGFNSPLHF. For the CDR3, the DNA is TGTGCCAGCAGCTTTTCCGGGGGTTTTAATTCACCCCTCCACTTT.

This chain links TRBV12-5 with TRBJ2-1; 7 nucleotides line up with TRBD2. Germline loops: CDR1 LGHNT, CDR2 FRNRAP. V was clipped by 0 bases and J by 3 bases; unmatched bases: 5. The CDR3 contains 16 residues. The CDR3 nucleotides read TGTGCTAGTGGTTTGGTAAAAGCGGGGTACTACAATGAGCAGTTCTTC. Translated: CASGLVKAGYYNEQFF. Complete variable domain (other parts from reference TRBV12-5 and TRBJ2-1): DARVTQTPRHKVTEMGQEVTMRCQPILGHNTVFWYRQTMMQGLELLAYFRNRAPLDDSGMPKDRFSAEMPDATLATLKIQPSEPRDSAVYFCASGLVKAGYYNEQFFGPGTRLTVL.

CDR3 amino acids: CASSQGGRTAVQETQYF. CDR3 nucleotides: TGTGCCAGCAGCCAAGGGGGCAGGACAGCTGTTCAAGAGACCCAGTACTTC. This chain connects TRBV14 to TRBJ2-5; maybe TRBD1 (6 bases). The CDR3 spans 17 residues. The V end lost 1 base, the J end lost 2 bases, and 17 bases lay between the germline ends. Germline V gene lookup returns CDR1 SGHDN and CDR2 FVKESK.

In regard to this clone: Other DNA variants within this sample encode the same CDR3. The chain carries TRBV12-3 or TRBV12-4 and TRBJ2-5; D gene uncertain. The CDR3 spans 13 residues. Trimming took off 1 base at V and 3 bases at J, with 6 bases between the two ends. This CDR3 is CASSLGLEETQYF. The CDR3 DNA reads TGTGCCAGCAGTTTAGGACTGGAAGAGACCCAGTACTTC.

This clone was detected only a few times. J is TRBJ2-2 and V is TRBV2; maybe TRBD2 (6 bases). V lost 3 bases and J lost 7, with 15 bases in between. The germline gives CDR1 SNHLY, CDR2 FYNNEI. The CDR3 length is 15 residues. The CDR3 loop reads CASSDPLRRGGELFF. The CDR3 coding sequence is TGTGCCAGCAGTGACCCCCTCCGGAGGGGCGGGGAGCTGTTTTTT.

For this clone: The junction and the germline gene differ at one end; a read error may be behind it. The chain combines TRBV11-2 with TRBJ1-1; D gene unclear. CDR1 and CDR2 (germline): SGHAT, FQNNGV. The CDR3 sequence is 14 residues long. The CDR3 spells CASSLESKFGLKLF. Written as DNA, the CDR3 is TGTGCCAGCAGCTTAGAGTCGAAATTCGGGTTAAAACTTTTT.

About this clone itself: At one boundary the junction diverges from the germline segment, which might be a read error. The chain carries TRBV2 and TRBJ1-2; tentatively, D is TRBD1 (6 bases). The CDR3 runs to 13 residues. The germline V gene has CDR1 SNHLY and CDR2 FYNNEI. CDR3 loop: CASKETPGGDKHF. DNA for the CDR3: TGTGCCAGCAAAGAAACCCCGGGAGGGGACAAGCATTTC.

The rearrangement joins TRBV12-5 to TRBJ1-5; the match to TRBD1 covers 7 bases. This CDR3 spans 17 amino acids. J lost 7 bases, V lost 4 bases, and 16 bases had no gene match. Germline V gives CDR1 LGHNT, CDR2 FRNRAP. CDR3 in DNA: TGTGCTAGTGGTTCGTATCGAGGGACAGTTCTTGGGCAGCCCCAGCATTTT. Residues: CASGSYRGTVLGQPQHF.

This rearrangement joins TRBV6-5 to TRBJ1-1; possibly TRBD1 for D (6 bases). Trimming removed 2 bases from V and 2 bases from J, with 15 bases in between. Germline V gives CDR1 MNHEY, CDR2 SVGAGI. This CDR3 spans 16 amino acids. The CDR3 coding sequence is TGTGCCAGCAGTTACACCCAGACAGGAAAAAACACTGAAGCTTTCTTT. As protein: CASSYTQTGKNTEAFF.

The genes are TRBV28 and TRBJ1-1, with 7 bases fitting TRBD1. CDR3 length: 15 residues. The germline V gene has CDR1 MDHEN and CDR2 SYDVKM. Trimming removed 4 bases from V and 1 base from J; junction bases left unmatched: 6. The CDR3 here is CASSSSGQWNTEAFF. Written as DNA, the CDR3 is TGTGCCAGCAGTTCCTCGGGACAGTGGAACACTGAAGCTTTCTTT.

The chain is built from TRBV5-1 and TRBJ2-3; 8 positions agree with TRBD1. Per the germline V gene, CDR1 is SGHRS and CDR2 is YFSETQ. This CDR3 region has 16 residues. J was trimmed by 2 bases and V by 4 bases; bases with no gene match: 9. This chain's CDR3 is CASSTDLRGPTDTQYF. The DNA for the CDR3 is TGCGCCAGCAGCACCGACCTCAGGGGGCCCACAGATACGCAGTATTTT. The full variable domain, its missing parts supplied by reference TRBV5-1 and TRBJ2-3, is KAGVTQTPRYLIKTRGQQVTLSCSPISGHRSVSWYQQTPGQGLQFLFEYFSETQRNKGNFPGRFSGRQFSNSRSEMNVSTLELGDSALYLCASSTDLRGPTDTQYFGPGTRLTVL.

This rearrangement joins TRBV30 to TRBJ2-5, with D tentatively TRBD2 (6 bases). The CDR3 sequence is 14 residues long. In germline, CDR1 is GTSNPN, CDR2 SVGIG (reference sequence). V was cut by 2 bases and J by 2 bases, with 12 bases left in between. The CDR3 sequence is CAWSIHGTQETQYF. The CDR3 nucleotides are TGTGCCTGGAGTATCCACGGGACTCAAGAGACCCAGTACTTC.

The chain is built from TRBV6-5 and TRBJ1-2; 8 bases are a match to TRBD1. Germline values: CDR1 MNHEY, CDR2 SVGAGI. CDR3 length: 15 amino acids. The trim removed 0 bases at V and 7 bases at J, leaving 7 bases unmatched. The CDR3 loop reads CASSYSGTGYIGYTF. The CDR3 nucleotides are TGTGCCAGCAGTTACTCCGGGACAGGCTATATTGGCTACACCTTC.

The CDR3 protein is CATSDLAGVEAFF. In nucleotides, the CDR3 is TGTGCCACCAGTGATTTAGCAGGGGTTGAAGCTTTCTTT. The chain uses TRBV24-1 and TRBJ1-1, with D maybe TRBD1 (6 bases). The CDR3 covers 13 residues. V lost 1 base and J 7 bases, leaving 9 bases between the germline ends. Germline V gene lookup returns CDR1 KGHDR and CDR2 SFDVKD.

The chain uses TRBV27 and TRBJ2-6, with 8 bases lining up with TRBD2. Germline V gives CDR1 MNHEY, CDR2 SMNVEV (reference sequence). This CDR3 has 17 residues. With V trimmed by 3 bases and J by 0 bases, 4 bases remained unmatched. The CDR3 is CASSFAGGVSGANVLTF. The CDR3 DNA reads TGTGCCAGCAGTTTCGCGGGAGGTGTCTCTGGGGCCAACGTCCTGACTTTC.

V and J are TRBV7-9 and TRBJ1-4; a possible D gene is TRBD1 (5 bases). There are 14 residues in the CDR3. The V end was cut by 1 base, the J end by 8 bases, with 11 bases between. Germline CDR1 reads SEHNR; CDR2 reads FQNEAQ (reference sequence). The CDR3 DNA is TGTGCCAGCAGCTTAGGGCAGGGAAGGGAAAAACTGTTTTTT. This sequence encodes CASSLGQGREKLFF.